The following is a TCR beta chain sequence with its context. Original methodology: Counts of nucleated cells, estimated from reference gene primer amplification, were obtained. Clones were sequenced by immunoSEQ multiplex PCR, and TCRdb holds only the in-frame ones, with some missing. V and J calls and clone size are copied from that table; D and trimming were computed from the DNA. The sample lists fewer than 60,000 clones, about 83% seen once, with under 6.5% in the top ten. The data stem from a study of blood T cell repertoires in COVID-19. Study background: There were acute and convalescent COVID-19 samples, and they came from the United States, Italy and Spain.

The V and J ends lost 5 bases and 0 bases respectively, with 14 bases between them. This CDR3 contains 15 residues. The germline gives CDR1 SGDLS, CDR2 YYNGEE. This TCR came from a woman in her fifties or sixties with COVID-19, enrolled during active disease. Sequenced: peripheral blood. The V call is TRBV9, the J call TRBJ1-1; no reliable D call. The CDR3 loop is CASSLLQNLNTEAFF. The CDR3 region has the DNA TGTGCCAGCAGTCTCCTACAGAACTTGAACACTGAAGCTTTCTTT.